Sequencing of this T cell receptor beta chain was carried out in a study of technical replicates of blood from a handful of donors. Method: immunoSEQ multiplex PCR; TCRdb's copy keeps in-frame clones and lacks some. The sample includes 44,000 or so clones, roughly nine tenths of them seen just once. V was cut by 0 bases and J by 3 bases, with 7 bases left in between. The germline V gene encodes CDR1 SGHDT and CDR2 YYEEEE. The CDR3 spans 13 residues. This chain connects TRBV5-6 to TRBJ2-7; D remains unclear. The sample was PBMCs. The TCR was taken from a human donor in good health. Some clones in this sample may be carry-over from other donors' samples. The CDR3 nucleotides read TGTGCCAGCAGCTTGGCCGGGTTCTACGAGCAGTACTTC. This sequence encodes CASSLAGFYEQYF.